The rows below give T cell receptor beta chains drawn from one sample of a study of a mutant IDH1 vaccine in newly diagnosed glioma. Profiled with immunoSEQ multiplex PCR; TCRdb holds only in-frame clones, not every one. Here the sample spans approximately 50,000 clones, roughly 84% being singletons. These receptors' antigens are unknown. The sample here was PBMCs, taken from a glioma patient whose treatment included an IDH1 peptide vaccine. All receptors come from a man aged 40-55 years with glioma. Each CDR3 is given with its conserved first and last residue. A D gene is named only where the DNA matches it firmly. Size tells how often a clone was seen (once, few, many) or the class of an expanded clone, and some rows leave it out.

clone size,D gene,V gene,J gene,CDR3 DNA,CDR3 protein
.,.,TRBV7-9,TRBJ1-2,TGTGCCAGCAGCTTTCAGGATGGCTACACCTTC,CASSFQDGYTF
.,.,TRBV5-1,TRBJ1-2,TGCGCCAGCAGCTCTCAACAACAGGGCAACTATGGCTACACCTTC,CASSSQQQGNYGYTF
once,.,TRBV19,TRBJ2-6,TGTGCCAGTAGTATGGGGAGGGGGTCTGGGGCCAACGTCCTGACTTTC,CASSMGRGSGANVLTF
few,TRBD2,TRBV6-1,TRBJ2-1,TGTGCCAGCAGTGAGGTAGCGGGGTACAATGAGCAGTTCTTC,CASSEVAGYNEQFF
.,.,TRBV5-4,TRBJ2-5,TGTGCCAGCAGCTTGACAGGGTCGGAGACCCAGTACTTC,CASSLTGSETQYF
.,.,TRBV9,TRBJ1-3,TGTGCCAGCAGCTTCACAGGGTCTGGAAACACCATATATTTT,CASSFTGSGNTIYF
.,.,TRBV7-9,TRBJ2-3,TGTGCCAGCAGCCGACCGGGTGGCAGCACAGATACGCAGTATTTT,CASSRPGGSTDTQYF
.,TRBD1,TRBV7-9,TRBJ1-4,TGTGCCAGCAGCTCGCAGGGGGTGGAAAAACTGTTTTTT,CASSSQGVEKLFF
.,.,TRBV2,TRBJ2-4,TGTGCCAGCAGTGAAGATGTGGGAAACATTCAGTACTTC,CASSEDVGNIQYF
medium-sized,.,TRBV9,TRBJ1-1,TGTGCCAGCAGCGTAGCTACGTCGAGGACTGAAGCTTTCTTT,CASSVATSRTEAFF
once,.,TRBV18,TRBJ1-5,TGTGCCAGCTCACCAGGGAGGGACCAGCCCCAGCATTTT,CASSPGRDQPQHF
.,TRBD1,TRBV9,TRBJ1-5,TGTGCCAGCAGCCCCCGGACAGGGGGTAATCAGCCCCAGCATTTT,CASSPRTGGNQPQHF
.,.,TRBV19,TRBJ2-7,TGTGCCAGTAGTATAGATCTATTAGGAGAGCAGTACTTC,CASSIDLLGEQYF
.,TRBD2,TRBV29-1,TRBJ2-1,TGCAGCGTTGAAGTCATGGGGTACCGGCGGGACTACGTCTACAATGAGCAGTTCTTC,CSVEVMGYRRDYVYNEQFF
.,.,TRBV2,TRBJ1-3,TGTGCCAGCAGTGAGGGCCTCTCTGGAAACACCATATATTTT,CASSEGLSGNTIYF
once,.,TRBV5-1,TRBJ2-7,TGCGCCAGCAGCGTCGACAGGTTGGCCTACGAGCAGTACTTC,CASSVDRLAYEQYF
.,.,TRBV19,TRBJ2-7,TGTGCCAGTAGGGGGGAGAGGGGATGGATCGCCTACGAGCAGTACTTC,CASRGERGWIAYEQYF
.,.,TRBV29-1,TRBJ2-1,TGCAGCGTTGGGGCCTACAATGAGCAGTTCTTC,CSVGAYNEQFF
.,TRBD1,TRBV4-1,TRBJ2-3,TGCGCCAGCAGCGCCCCCGGGACAGGGGGCACAGATACGCAGTATTTT,CASSAPGTGGTDTQYF
.,.,TRBV14,TRBJ2-3,TGTGCCAGCAGCCAACGGGTGGGGCAGACTACCACAGATACGCAGTATTTT,CASSQRVGQTTTDTQYF
.,TRBD1,TRBV7-7,TRBJ2-7,TGTGCCAGCAGCTACGGACAGGGTAGCTCCTACGAGCAGTACTTC,CASSYGQGSSYEQYF
.,.,TRBV28,TRBJ2-2,TGTGCCAGCAGTTTGGACACTACAACCGGGGAGCTGTTTTTT,CASSLDTTTGELFF
few,.,TRBV11-2,TRBJ2-2,TGTGCCAGCAGCCTACTCCGGGACTCCCACACCGGGGAGCTGTTTTTT,CASSLLRDSHTGELFF
.,.,TRBV5-1,TRBJ1-1,TGCGCCAGCAGCTTGTGGGGGAACACTGAAGCTTTCTTT,CASSLWGNTEAFF
.,TRBD1,TRBV4-1,TRBJ2-7,TGCGCCAGCAGCCAAGAAGGGCAGGGGGCAAGCTACGAGCAGTACTTC,CASSQEGQGASYEQYF
.,.,TRBV10-2,TRBJ2-7,TGCGCCAGCAGTGAACGGCGCACCACCAGCTCCTACGAGCAGTACTTC,CASSERRTTSSYEQYF
.,.,TRBV7-9,TRBJ2-7,TGTGCCAGCAGTGGTAGGAGCTACGAGCAGTACTTC,CASSGRSYEQYF
.,.,TRBV7-8,TRBJ2-5,TGTGCCAGCAGCCAGGCATCTCAGGGAGAGACCCAGTACTTC,CASSQASQGETQYF
.,TRBD1,TRBV6-1,TRBJ2-7,TGTGCCAGCAGCGTAAGACAGGGTTACTCCTACGAGCAGTACTTC,CASSVRQGYSYEQYF
.,.,TRBV25-1,TRBJ1-1,TGTGCCAGCAGTGAATACGGGAGGGGGACGAACACTGAAGCTTTCTTT,CASSEYGRGTNTEAFF
.,.,TRBV6-5,TRBJ1-1,TGTGCCAGCAGTTATTCGGGGGCCGGCAATGGAGCTTTCTTT,CASSYSGAGNGAFF
.,TRBD1,TRBV5-6,TRBJ1-6,TGTGCCAGCAGCTCCCGGGACAGATATTCACCCCTCCACTTT,CASSSRDRYSPLHF
few,TRBD1,TRBV15,TRBJ2-7,TGTGCCACCAGCAGAGATACCAGGACAGGCTTCTACGAGCAGTACTTC,CATSRDTRTGFYEQYF
.,.,TRBV9,TRBJ1-5,TGTGCCAGCAGCGTAGCTTGGGACGGACATCAGCCCCAGCATTTT,CASSVAWDGHQPQHF